Following are 7 T cell receptor beta chains from one sample sequenced in a study of T cell responses to AZD1222 COVID-19 vaccine. TCRdb keeps only in-frame clones here, not all; method: immunoSEQ multiplex PCR. Among 200,000 or so clones listed, about 94% were seen once. The source material was peripheral blood, sampled on day 0 of AZD1222 vaccination. The origin of the receptors is an adult in good health.

V gene TRBV5-1 combines with J gene TRBJ1-2; 11 bases are a match to TRBD1. The CDR3 covers 15 residues. After removal of 4 bases from V and 6 bases from J, the junction contained 8 bases not matched to a gene. Germline V gene data show CDR1 as SGHRS and CDR2 as YFSETQ. The CDR3 coding sequence is TGCGCCAGCAGCAAAGGACAGGGGGCGTTCAATGGCTACACCTTC. It codes for CASSKGQGAFNGYTF.

The chain recombines TRBV6-2 or TRBV6-3 with TRBJ2-1; D may be TRBD1 (5 bases). CDR1 MNHEY and CDR2 SVGEGT come from the germline V gene. Trimming removed 3 bases from V and 12 bases from J, with 9 bases in between. The CDR3 consists of 11 residues. The CDR3 region is CASSYGGAQFF. In DNA form, the CDR3 reads TGTGCCAGCAGTTATGGTGGGGCGCAGTTCTTC.

V is TRBV5-4 and J is TRBJ2-4; TRBD1 might be the D (6 bases). Trimming removed 2 bases from V and 15 bases from J, with 24 bases in between. Germline V gene lookup returns CDR1 SGHNT and CDR2 YYREEE (reference sequence). The CDR3 has 15 residues. CDR3 loop: CASSFNVRGRGRRYF. The CDR3 DNA follows: TGTGCCAGCAGCTTTAATGTTAGGGGAAGGGGGAGACGGTACTTC.

The chain links TRBV29-1 to TRBJ1-2; 11 bases align to TRBD1. With 6 bases clipped from V and 8 bases from J, the junction kept 8 bases outside the gene matches. The CDR3 has 13 amino acids. The germline V gene has CDR1 SQVTM and CDR2 ANQGSEA. CDR3 coding DNA: TGCAGCGTGAGAGGACAGGGGGCTTTGGGCTACACCTTC. Its translation: CSVRGQGALGYTF. Full variable domain (remainder filled in from reference TRBV29-1 and TRBJ1-2): SAVISQKPSRDICQRGTSLTIQCQVDSQVTMMFWYRQQPGQSLTLIATANQGSEATYESGFVIDKFPISRPNLTFSTLTVSNMSPEDSSIYLCSVRGQGALGYTFGSGTRLTVV.

The CDR3 sequence is CASSLARQLLAKNIQYF. CDR3 bases: TGTGCCAGCAGCTTAGCGCGGCAGCTCCTAGCCAAAAACATTCAGTACTTC. The V gene is TRBV7-2, the J gene TRBJ2-4; D not certain. The CDR3 consists of 17 residues. The V end lost 0 bases, the J end lost 0 bases, and 12 bases lay between the germline ends. Germline lookup yields CDR1 SGHTA and CDR2 FQGNSA. Looking up the rest from reference TRBV7-2 and TRBJ2-4 gives the full variable domain: GAGVSQSPSNKVTEKGKDVELRCDPISGHTALYWYRQSLGQGLEFLIYFQGNSAPDKSGLPSDRFSAERTGGSVSTLTIQRTQQEDSAVYLCASSLARQLLAKNIQYFGAGTRLSVL.

This chain links TRBV7-6 with TRBJ2-3; D is perhaps TRBD2 (5 bases). Between the trimmed V and J ends, which lost 5 bases and 8 bases, there was a span of 20 bases. The CDR3 contains 15 residues. Germline CDR1 is SGHVS and CDR2 is FNYEAQ. The CDR3 reads CASSPETTAGSTQYF. In nucleotides, the CDR3 is TGTGCCAGCAGCCCAGAGACTACCGCAGGTTCTACGCAGTATTTT.

The chain uses TRBV24-1 and TRBJ2-7, with a possible D match to TRBD1 (6 bases). The CDR3 length is 15 residues. CDR1 and CDR2 from the germline V gene are KGHDR and SFDVKD. V was pared by 3 bases and J by 6 bases, with 17 bases between. CDR3 DNA sequence: TGTGCCACCAGTGATGCCCCCCCCGCCAGGGGCGAGCAGTACTTC. Residues: CATSDAPPARGEQYF.